The 7 T cell receptor beta chains presented below share a single source sample, sequenced in a study of T-cell memory formation after mild COVID-19 (dated by TCRdb to the early 2020s). Library construction relied on 5' RACE. For sequencing, an Illumina NovaSeq 6000 was employed. The public sequencing data were trimmed at Q25 with fastp and processed into clonotypes with MiXCR by TCRdb, which kept only in-frame beta chains. Rows with a matching CDR3 protein are joined into one entry that keeps the most common DNA and genes. The sample table records around 340,000 distinct CDR3 sequences; about an eighth of these occur just once. The top ten constitute around a fifth of the sample. Sequenced material: PBMCs or a T cell subset sorted from them (not recorded which). These receptors all come from a young man who had mild COVID-19 (a few samples of this study predate the infection). The sample titles of this study are shuffled in the database, so cell type and time point are left out; the donor was told from shared clones.

This clonotype has just a few counts. This chain connects TRBV29-1 to TRBJ2-7; tentatively, D is TRBD1 or TRBD2 (6 bases each). V was pared by 6 bases and J by 0 bases, with 12 bases between. Germline V CDR1 and CDR2: SQVTM, ANQGSEA. The CDR3 loop spans 13 amino acids. The CDR3 DNA sequence: TGCAGCGTGAGGGGGGCTAGCTCCTACGAGCAGTACTTC. It encodes CSVRGASSYEQYF.

The sample holds a few counts of this clonotype. The rearrangement links TRBV6-6 to TRBJ2-5; TRBD1 agrees at 7 bases. The germline V gene has CDR1 MNHNY and CDR2 SVGAGI (reference sequence). The V segment lost 5 bases and the J segment 3 bases; nucleotides outside the gene matches: 12. This CDR3 has 16 amino acids. The CDR3 loop is CASSTIGGKGEETQYF. CDR3 DNA: TGTGCCAGCAGTACGATAGGGGGCAAGGGCGAAGAGACCCAGTACTTC.

The rearrangement uses TRBV6-2 or TRBV6-3 and TRBJ2-1; 7 bases fit TRBD1. The J segment lost 4 bases and the V segment lost 6 bases, leaving 12 bases of the junction unmatched. Germline loops: CDR1 MNHEY, CDR2 SVGEGT. This CDR3 contains 16 residues. The CDR3 nucleotides read TGTGCCAGCAGCCGGGACAGAGACGGGCTATACAATGAGCAGTTCTTC. It yields the protein CASSRDRDGLYNEQFF.

This clonotype was recorded a few times. This chain uses TRBV20-1 with TRBJ1-2; D remains ambiguous. Trimming left V 0 bases short and J 0 bases short, with 11 bases between. Germline CDR1 is DFQATT and CDR2 is SNEGSKA (reference sequence). The CDR3 contains 15 residues. CDR3 in amino acids: CSARDVRAPNYGYTF. The CDR3 bases are TGCAGTGCTAGAGATGTGAGGGCTCCTAACTATGGCTACACCTTC.

This clonotype has ten or more counts. V and J are TRBV12-3 or TRBV12-4 and TRBJ2-1; a possible D gene is TRBD2 (7 bases). Trimming took off 3 bases at V and 10 bases at J, with 19 bases between the two ends. CDR3 size: 15 residues. The CDR3 bases are TGTGCCAGCAGTTTTGGAGGGGGGGCCAGAGTGGAGCAGTTCTTC. Amino acid sequence: CASSFGGGARVEQFF.

This clonotype was seen more than once but under ten times. The J gene is TRBJ2-3, the V gene TRBV6-2 or TRBV6-3; 9 positions match TRBD1. J gave up 4 bases and V 2 bases, and 4 bases lay outside the gene matches. Germline V gives CDR1 MNHEY, CDR2 SVGEGT. The CDR3 contains 15 residues. This CDR3 reads CASSYGDRDPDTQYF. CDR3 sequence (DNA): TGTGCCAGCAGTTACGGGGACAGGGACCCAGATACGCAGTATTTT.

The chain is built from TRBV5-1 and TRBJ1-2; a weak D match, TRBD1 (5 bases). Trimming took off 0 bases at V and 10 bases at J, with 16 bases between the two ends. Germline CDR1 is SGHRS and CDR2 is YFSETQ. The CDR3 is made up of 14 amino acids. The CDR3 is CASSLVAGIVLYTF. The DNA of the CDR3 is TGCGCCAGCAGCTTGGTTGCAGGGATAGTACTCTACACCTTC. Drawing the rest from reference TRBV5-1 and TRBJ1-2, the complete variable domain is KAGVTQTPRYLIKTRGQQVTLSCSPISGHRSVSWYQQTPGQGLQFLFEYFSETQRNKGNFPGRFSGRQFSNSRSEMNVSTLELGDSALYLCASSLVAGIVLYTFGSGTRLTVV.